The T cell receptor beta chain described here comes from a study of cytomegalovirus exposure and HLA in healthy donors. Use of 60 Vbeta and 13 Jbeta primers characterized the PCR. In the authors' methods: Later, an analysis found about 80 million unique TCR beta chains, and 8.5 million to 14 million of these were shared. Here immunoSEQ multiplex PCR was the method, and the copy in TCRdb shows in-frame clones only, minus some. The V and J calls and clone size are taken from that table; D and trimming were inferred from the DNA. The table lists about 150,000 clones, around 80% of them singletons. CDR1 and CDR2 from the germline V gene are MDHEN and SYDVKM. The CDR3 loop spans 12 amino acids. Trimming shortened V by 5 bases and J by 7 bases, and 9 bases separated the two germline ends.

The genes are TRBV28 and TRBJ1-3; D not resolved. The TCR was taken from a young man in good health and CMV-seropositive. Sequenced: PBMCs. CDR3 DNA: TGTGCCAGCAGTCCGAGGTCGAACACCATATATTTT. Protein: CASSPRSNTIYF.